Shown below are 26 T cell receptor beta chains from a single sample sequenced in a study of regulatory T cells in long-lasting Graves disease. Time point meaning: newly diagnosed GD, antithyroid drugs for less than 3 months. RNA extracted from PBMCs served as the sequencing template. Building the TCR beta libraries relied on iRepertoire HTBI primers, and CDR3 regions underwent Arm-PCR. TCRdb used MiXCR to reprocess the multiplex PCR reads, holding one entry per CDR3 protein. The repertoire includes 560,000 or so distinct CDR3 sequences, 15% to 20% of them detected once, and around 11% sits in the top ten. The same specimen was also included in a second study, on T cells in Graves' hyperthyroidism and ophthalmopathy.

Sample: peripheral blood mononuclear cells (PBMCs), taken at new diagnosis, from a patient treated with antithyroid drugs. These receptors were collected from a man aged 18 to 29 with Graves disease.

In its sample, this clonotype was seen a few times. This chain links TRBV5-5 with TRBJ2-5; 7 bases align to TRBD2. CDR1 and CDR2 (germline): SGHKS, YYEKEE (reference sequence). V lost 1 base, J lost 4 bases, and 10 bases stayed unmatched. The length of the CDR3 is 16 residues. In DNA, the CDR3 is TGTGCCAGCAGCTTGTTGTTGGCTAGCGGCGGAGAGACCCAGTACTTC. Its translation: CASSLLLASGGETQYF. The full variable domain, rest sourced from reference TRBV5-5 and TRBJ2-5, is DAGVTQSPTHLIKTRGQQVTLRCSPISGHKSVSWYQQVLGQGPQFIFQYYEKEERGRGNFPDRFSARQFPNYSSELNVNALLLGDSALYLCASSLLLASGGETQYFGPGTRLLVL.

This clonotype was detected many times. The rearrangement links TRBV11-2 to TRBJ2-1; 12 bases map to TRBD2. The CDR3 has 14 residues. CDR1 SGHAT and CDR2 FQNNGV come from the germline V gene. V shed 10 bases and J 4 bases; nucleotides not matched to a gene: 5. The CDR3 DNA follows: TGTGCCACCGCGGGACTAGCGGGTTACAATGAGCAGTTCTTC. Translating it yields CATAGLAGYNEQFF.

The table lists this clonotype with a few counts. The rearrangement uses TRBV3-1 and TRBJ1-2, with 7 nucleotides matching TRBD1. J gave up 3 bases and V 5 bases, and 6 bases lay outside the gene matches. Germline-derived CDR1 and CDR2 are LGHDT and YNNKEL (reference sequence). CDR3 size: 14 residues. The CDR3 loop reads CASSVPGQYYGYTF. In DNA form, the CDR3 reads TGTGCCAGCAGCGTGCCGGGACAGTACTATGGCTACACCTTC.

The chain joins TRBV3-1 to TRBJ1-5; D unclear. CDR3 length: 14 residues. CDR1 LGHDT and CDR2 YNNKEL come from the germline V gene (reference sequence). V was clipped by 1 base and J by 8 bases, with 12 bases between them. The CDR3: CASSQGPPGEPQHF. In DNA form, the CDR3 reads TGTGCCAGCAGCCAAGGCCCACCGGGAGAGCCCCAGCATTTT.

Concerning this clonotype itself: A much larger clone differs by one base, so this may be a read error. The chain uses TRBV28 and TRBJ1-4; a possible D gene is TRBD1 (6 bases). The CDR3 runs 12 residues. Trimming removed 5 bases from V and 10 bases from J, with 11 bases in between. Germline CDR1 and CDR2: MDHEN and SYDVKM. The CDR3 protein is CASSPQGGKLFF. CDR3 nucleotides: TGTGCCAGCAGTCCACAGGGCGGAAAACTGTTTTTT.

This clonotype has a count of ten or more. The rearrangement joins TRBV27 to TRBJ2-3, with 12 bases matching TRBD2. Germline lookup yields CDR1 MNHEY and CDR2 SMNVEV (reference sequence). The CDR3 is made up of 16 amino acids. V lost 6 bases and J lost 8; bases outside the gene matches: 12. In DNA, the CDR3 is TGTGCCAGCAGACAAGGACTAGCGGGGAAGCTTGGTACGCAGTATTTT. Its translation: CASRQGLAGKLGTQYF.

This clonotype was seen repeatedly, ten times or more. The CDR3 sequence: CASSPGLHEQYF. CDR3 in DNA: TGTGCCAGCAGTCCTGGGCTACACGAGCAGTACTTC. This chain uses TRBV12-3 or TRBV12-4 with TRBJ2-7; D gene ambiguous. CDR3 length: 12 residues. V lost 5 bases to trimming and J lost 5 bases, with 10 bases between them.

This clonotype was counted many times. This CDR3 is CASSSQAGYRNTQYF. DNA of the CDR3: TGTGCCAGCAGCTCTCAAGCGGGATACAGGAATACGCAGTATTTT. The chain has TRBV7-2 and TRBJ2-3, with 7 bases that match TRBD2. The CDR3 covers 15 residues. CDR1 is SGHTA, CDR2 FQGNSA, per germline. After removal of 4 bases from V and 7 bases from J, the junction contained 11 bases not matched to a gene. Full variable domain (missing parts from reference TRBV7-2 and TRBJ2-3): GAGVSQSPSNKVTEKGKDVELRCDPISGHTALYWYRQSLGQGLEFLIYFQGNSAPDKSGLPSDRFSAERTGGSVSTLTIQRTQQEDSAVYLCASSSQAGYRNTQYFGPGTRLTVL.

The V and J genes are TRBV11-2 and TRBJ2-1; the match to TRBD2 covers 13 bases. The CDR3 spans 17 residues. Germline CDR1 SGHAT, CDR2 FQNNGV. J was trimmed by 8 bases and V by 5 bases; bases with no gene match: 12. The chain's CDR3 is CASSHSPGTSGTDEQFF. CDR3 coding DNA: TGTGCCAGCAGCCACTCCCCCGGGACTAGCGGGACCGATGAGCAGTTCTTC.

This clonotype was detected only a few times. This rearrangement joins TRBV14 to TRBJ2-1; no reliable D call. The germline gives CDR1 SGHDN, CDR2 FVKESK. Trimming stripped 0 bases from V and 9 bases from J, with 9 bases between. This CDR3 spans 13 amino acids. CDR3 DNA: TGTGCCAGCAGCCAAGATTCGGGCATTGAGCAGTTCTTC. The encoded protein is CASSQDSGIEQFF. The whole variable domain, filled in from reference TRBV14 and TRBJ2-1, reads EAGVTQFPSHSVIEKGQTVTLRCDPISGHDNLYWYRRVMGKEIKFLLHFVKESKQDESGMPNNRFLAERTGGTYSTLKVQPAELEDSGVYFCASSQDSGIEQFFGPGTRLTVL.

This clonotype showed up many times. The CDR3 DNA follows: TGTGCCAGCGGGCTAGCGGGAGTTGGGGATACGCAGTATTTT. Its protein is CASGLAGVGDTQYF. The chain uses TRBV2 and TRBJ2-3; 10 bases fit TRBD2. CDR1 and CDR2 from the germline V gene are SNHLY and FYNNEI. CDR3 length: 14 amino acids. V gave up 8 bases and J gave up 6 bases; unmatched junction bases: 8.

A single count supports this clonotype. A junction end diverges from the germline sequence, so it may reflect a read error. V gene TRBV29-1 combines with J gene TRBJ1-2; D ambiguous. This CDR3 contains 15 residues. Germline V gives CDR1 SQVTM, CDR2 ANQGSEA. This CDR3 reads CSVEVRRVGNYCYTF. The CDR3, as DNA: TGCAGCGTTGAAGTGCGCCGCGTGGGGAACTATTGCTACACCTTC.

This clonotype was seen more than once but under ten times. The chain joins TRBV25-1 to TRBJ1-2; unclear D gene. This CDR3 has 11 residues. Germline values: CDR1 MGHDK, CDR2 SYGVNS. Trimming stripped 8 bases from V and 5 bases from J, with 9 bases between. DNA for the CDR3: TGTGCCAGCGGCAGAGGGTATGGCTACACCTTC. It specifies CASGRGYGYTF.

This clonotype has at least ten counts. The CDR3 sequence is CASTDRLSYEQYF. CDR3 sequence (DNA): TGTGCCAGCACGGACAGACTATCCTACGAGCAGTACTTC. The chain carries TRBV6-1 and TRBJ2-7; possible D gene TRBD1, 6 bases. V lost 7 bases, J lost 1 base, and 11 bases lay in between. Per germline, CDR1 MNHNS and CDR2 SASEGT. The CDR3 sequence is 13 residues long.

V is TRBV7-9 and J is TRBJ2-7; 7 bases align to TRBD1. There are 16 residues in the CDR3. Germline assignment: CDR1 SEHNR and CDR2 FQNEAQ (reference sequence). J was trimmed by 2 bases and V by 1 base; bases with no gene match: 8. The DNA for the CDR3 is TGTGCCAGCAGCTTAGAGGGTGGAAGGGGGCCCTACGAGCAGTACTTC. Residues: CASSLEGGRGPYEQYF.

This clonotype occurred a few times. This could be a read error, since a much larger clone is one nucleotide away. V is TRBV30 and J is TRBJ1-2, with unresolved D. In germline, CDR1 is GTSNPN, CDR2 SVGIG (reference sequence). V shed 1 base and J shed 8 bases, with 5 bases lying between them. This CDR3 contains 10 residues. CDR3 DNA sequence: TGTGCCTGGAGTGGCAGAGGCTACACCTTC. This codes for CAWSGRGYTF.

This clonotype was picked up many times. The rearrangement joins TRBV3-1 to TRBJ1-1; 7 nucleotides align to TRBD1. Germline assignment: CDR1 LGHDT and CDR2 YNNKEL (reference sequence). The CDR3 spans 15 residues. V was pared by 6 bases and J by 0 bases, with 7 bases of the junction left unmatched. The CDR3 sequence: CASRRDSGLNTEAFF. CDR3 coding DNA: TGTGCCAGCAGGCGGGACAGTGGACTGAACACTGAAGCTTTCTTT. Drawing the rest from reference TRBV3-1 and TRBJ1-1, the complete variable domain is DTAVSQTPKYLVTQMGNDKSIKCEQNLGHDTMYWYKQDSKKFLKIMFSYNNKELIINETVPNRFSPKSPDKAHLNLHINSLELGDSAVYFCASRRDSGLNTEAFFGQGTRLTVV.

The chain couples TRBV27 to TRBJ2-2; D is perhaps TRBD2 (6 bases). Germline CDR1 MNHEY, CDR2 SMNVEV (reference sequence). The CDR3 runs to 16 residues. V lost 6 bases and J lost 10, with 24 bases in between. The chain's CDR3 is CASSSRGAGIPEELFF. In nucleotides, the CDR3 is TGTGCCAGCAGCTCCCGTGGGGCGGGAATTCCCGAGGAGCTGTTTTTT.

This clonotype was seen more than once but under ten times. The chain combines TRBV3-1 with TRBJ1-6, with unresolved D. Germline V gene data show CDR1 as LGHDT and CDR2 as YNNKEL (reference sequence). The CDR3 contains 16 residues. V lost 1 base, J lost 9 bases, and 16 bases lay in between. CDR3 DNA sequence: TGTGCCAGCAGCCAAGTCGACTTAGGCCCCATTTCACCCCTCCACTTT. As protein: CASSQVDLGPISPLHF.

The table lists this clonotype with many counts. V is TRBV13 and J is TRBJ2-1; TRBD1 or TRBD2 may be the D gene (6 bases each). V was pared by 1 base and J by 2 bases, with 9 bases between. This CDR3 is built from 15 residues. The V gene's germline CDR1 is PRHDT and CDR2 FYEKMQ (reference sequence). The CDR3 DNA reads TGTGCCAGCAGCTTAGAGGGGGGAGCCTACAATGAGCAGTTCTTC. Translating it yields CASSLEGGAYNEQFF.

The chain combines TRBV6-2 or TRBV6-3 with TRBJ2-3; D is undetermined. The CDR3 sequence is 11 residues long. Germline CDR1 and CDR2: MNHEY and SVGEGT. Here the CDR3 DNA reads TGTGGGGTCCAAAGCACAGATACGCAGTATTTT. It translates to CGVQSTDTQYF.

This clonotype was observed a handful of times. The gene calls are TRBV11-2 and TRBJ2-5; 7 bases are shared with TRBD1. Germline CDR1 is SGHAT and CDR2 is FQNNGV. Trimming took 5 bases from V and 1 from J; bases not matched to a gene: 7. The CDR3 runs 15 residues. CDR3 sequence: CASSDPGTAQETQYF. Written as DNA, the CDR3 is TGTGCCAGCAGCGACCCCGGGACAGCCCAAGAGACCCAGTACTTC. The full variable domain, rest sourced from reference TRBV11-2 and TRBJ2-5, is EAGVAQSPRYKIIEKRQSVAFWCNPISGHATLYWYQQILGQGPKLLIQFQNNGVVDDSQLPKDRFSAERLKGVDSTLKIQPAKLEDSAVYLCASSDPGTAQETQYFGPGTRLLVL.

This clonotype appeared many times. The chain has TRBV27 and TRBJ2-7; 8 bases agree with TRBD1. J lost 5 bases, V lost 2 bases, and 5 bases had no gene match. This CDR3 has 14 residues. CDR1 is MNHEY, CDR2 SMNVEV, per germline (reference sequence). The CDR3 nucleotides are TGTGCCAGCAGTTTAGCGACAGGGGCCAACGAGCAGTACTTC. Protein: CASSLATGANEQYF.

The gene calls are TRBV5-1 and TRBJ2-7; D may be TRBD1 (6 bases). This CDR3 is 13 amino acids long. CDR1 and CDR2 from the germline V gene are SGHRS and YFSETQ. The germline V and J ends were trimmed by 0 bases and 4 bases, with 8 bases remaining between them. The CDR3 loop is CASSLDREYEQYF. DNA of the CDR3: TGCGCCAGCAGCTTGGACAGGGAATACGAGCAGTACTTC.

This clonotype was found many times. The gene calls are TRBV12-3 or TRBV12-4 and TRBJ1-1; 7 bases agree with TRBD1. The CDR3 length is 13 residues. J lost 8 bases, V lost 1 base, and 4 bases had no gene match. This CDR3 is CASSLGGGVEAFF. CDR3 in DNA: TGTGCCAGCAGTTTAGGAGGGGGCGTAGAAGCTTTCTTT.

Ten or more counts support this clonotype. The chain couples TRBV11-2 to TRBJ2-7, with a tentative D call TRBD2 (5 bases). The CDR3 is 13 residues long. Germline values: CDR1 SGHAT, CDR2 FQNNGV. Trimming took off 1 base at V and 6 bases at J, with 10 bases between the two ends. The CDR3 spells CASSLGEGGEQYF. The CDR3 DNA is TGTGCCAGCAGCTTAGGTGAGGGTGGCGAGCAGTACTTC.